This TCR beta chain was observed in a study of cytomegalovirus exposure and HLA in healthy donors. The trim removed 4 bases at V and 9 bases at J, leaving 4 bases unmatched. The CDR3 sequence is 12 residues long. From germline, CDR1 is LNHDA and CDR2 SQIVND (reference sequence). The PCR contained 60 Vbeta and 13 Jbeta primers. Only in-frame clones appear in the TCRdb table, and some are missing; sequencing was by immunoSEQ multiplex PCR. Of around 130,000 clones in the sample, approximately 80% were seen once. As for this clone: Its antigen is still unknown.

Study-level points and caveats: DRB1 had the most TCR associations and HLA-C the fewest, a later analysis found, with rates varying by HLA locus. Most of the CMV-associated TCR beta chains (in a later analysis) appeared to be HLA-restricted.

The TCR comes from a woman aged 18-29 years in good health and CMV-seronegative. Sequences were obtained from PBMCs. The gene calls are TRBV19 and TRBJ1-2; 8 nucleotides line up with TRBD1. CDR3 in amino acids: CASSTRDRSYTF. The DNA for the CDR3 is TGTGCCAGTAGTACAAGGGACAGGAGCTACACCTTC.